The rows below give T cell receptor beta chains drawn from one sample of a study of cytomegalovirus exposure and HLA in healthy donors. Data came from immunoSEQ multiplex PCR; TCRdb stores just in-frame clones and leaves some out. This sample has 150,000 or so clones; approximately 83% occur once, and the top ten carry 3.1%. Sequencing used PBMCs. The source of these receptors is a male donor in good health and CMV-seronegative. Each CDR3 is given with its conserved first and last residue. Fields, in order: CDR3 length, clone size, V gene, D gene, J gene, CDR3 protein, CDR3 DNA. D genes are given only for firm matches. Size is omitted from some rows. Given values are once, few, many or a class for expanded clones.

length: 13
size: NA
V: TRBV10-3
D: TRBD1
J: TRBJ1-1
CDR3: CAITTGENTEAFF
DNA: TGTGCCATCACTACAGGGGAAAACACTGAAGCTTTCTTT

length: 15
size: NA
V: TRBV28
D: NA
J: TRBJ1-1
CDR3: CASSSPGGWNTEAFF
DNA: TGTGCCAGCAGCTCCCCGGGGGGGTGGAACACTGAAGCTTTCTTT

length: 13
size: NA
V: TRBV28
D: NA
J: TRBJ1-2
CDR3: CASSLTGNYGYTF
DNA: TGTGCCAGCAGTTTGACAGGAAACTATGGCTACACCTTC

length: 15
size: NA
V: TRBV27
D: TRBD1
J: TRBJ1-2
CDR3: CASSATTGGSYGYTF
DNA: TGTGCCAGCAGCGCTACAACAGGGGGCAGCTATGGCTACACCTTC

length: 14
size: NA
V: TRBV19
D: NA
J: TRBJ1-6
CDR3: CASTTGIGNSPLHF
DNA: TGTGCCAGTACCACAGGGATAGGTAATTCACCCCTCCACTTT

length: 15
size: NA
V: TRBV28
D: NA
J: TRBJ2-6
CDR3: CASSLRGAGANVLTF
DNA: TGTGCCAGCAGTTTAAGGGGCGCTGGGGCCAACGTCCTGACTTTC

length: 15
size: NA
V: TRBV19
D: NA
J: TRBJ2-1
CDR3: CASSIGTAGANEQFF
DNA: TGTGCCAGTAGTATCGGGACGGCGGGGGCCAATGAGCAGTTCTTC

length: 13
size: NA
V: TRBV5-1
D: NA
J: TRBJ1-2
CDR3: CASRPGSLNGYTF
DNA: TGCGCCAGCAGACCCGGGTCCTTGAATGGCTACACCTTC

length: 15
size: NA
V: TRBV7-3
D: NA
J: TRBJ2-3
CDR3: CAGSSGISNTDTQYF
DNA: TGTGCCGGCAGCTCAGGGATTAGTAACACAGATACGCAGTATTTT

length: 11
size: NA
V: TRBV30
D: TRBD1
J: TRBJ2-1
CDR3: CAWAQGDEQFF
DNA: TGTGCCTGGGCCCAGGGGGATGAGCAGTTCTTC

length: 14
size: NA
V: TRBV5-1
D: TRBD1
J: TRBJ2-5
CDR3: CASSRGQGTETQYF
DNA: TGCGCCAGCAGCCGGGGACAGGGGACAGAGACCCAGTACTTC

length: 18
size: NA
V: TRBV19
D: TRBD2
J: TRBJ2-1
CDR3: CASSIDSSGRTASNEQFF
DNA: TGTGCCAGTAGTATAGATTCAAGCGGGAGGACGGCAAGCAATGAGCAGTTCTTC

length: 15
size: NA
V: TRBV11-1
D: TRBD1
J: TRBJ1-6
CDR3: CASSTPDRFNSPLHF
DNA: TGTGCCAGCAGCACACCGGACAGGTTCAATTCACCCCTCCACTTT

length: 15
size: NA
V: TRBV30
D: NA
J: TRBJ1-1
CDR3: CAWTDTDAMNTEAFF
DNA: TGTGCCTGGACCGACACGGATGCCATGAACACTGAAGCTTTCTTT

length: 15
size: NA
V: TRBV5-6
D: NA
J: TRBJ1-2
CDR3: CASSLGHRANYGYTF
DNA: TGTGCCAGCAGCTTGGGTCACAGAGCTAACTATGGCTACACCTTC

length: 14
size: few
V: TRBV2
D: NA
J: TRBJ2-1
CDR3: CASQRTYETNEQFF
DNA: TGTGCCTCGCAGCGGACCTACGAGACGAATGAGCAGTTCTTC

length: 15
size: NA
V: TRBV5-1
D: TRBD1
J: TRBJ1-2
CDR3: CASSRRTGGNYGYTF
DNA: TGCGCCAGCAGCCGGAGGACAGGGGGGAACTATGGCTACACCTTC

length: 15
size: NA
V: TRBV5-1
D: NA
J: TRBJ1-1
CDR3: CASSLDREGNTEAFF
DNA: TGCGCCAGCAGCTTGGACAGGGAGGGGAACACTGAAGCTTTCTTT

length: 16
size: NA
V: TRBV11-2
D: NA
J: TRBJ2-7
CDR3: CASSLETGSILGEQYF
DNA: TGTGCCAGCAGCTTAGAGACAGGCTCTATTCTGGGCGAGCAGTACTTC

length: 16
size: NA
V: TRBV19
D: TRBD1
J: TRBJ1-1
CDR3: CASSIFQGTANTEAFF
DNA: TGTGCCAGTAGTATCTTTCAGGGGACAGCGAACACTGAAGCTTTCTTT

length: 17
size: NA
V: TRBV7-2
D: TRBD2
J: TRBJ2-3
CDR3: CASSILAGGLSTDTQYF
DNA: TGTGCCAGCAGCATCTTAGCGGGGGGCCTTTCCACAGATACGCAGTATTTT

length: 13
size: NA
V: TRBV27
D: NA
J: TRBJ2-1
CDR3: CASRGSVYNEQFF
DNA: TGTGCCAGCAGGGGTAGCGTGTACAATGAGCAGTTCTTC

length: 14
size: NA
V: TRBV18
D: NA
J: TRBJ1-2
CDR3: CASSPSGTSYGYTF
DNA: TGTGCCAGCTCACCGTCCGGGACATCCTATGGCTACACCTTC

length: 15
size: NA
V: TRBV28
D: NA
J: TRBJ2-7
CDR3: CASSSTGRSTYEQYF
DNA: TGTGCCAGCAGTTCGACAGGGAGGTCTACCTACGAGCAGTACTTC

length: 16
size: NA
V: TRBV9
D: TRBD2
J: TRBJ2-1
CDR3: CASSVVGSGGSGEQFF
DNA: TGTGCCAGCAGCGTAGTAGGTAGCGGGGGTTCTGGTGAGCAGTTCTTC

length: 14
size: NA
V: TRBV7-9
D: NA
J: TRBJ2-1
CDR3: CASSARSSYNEQFF
DNA: TGTGCCAGCAGCGCCCGGAGCTCCTACAATGAGCAGTTCTTC

length: 13
size: NA
V: TRBV6-1
D: TRBD1
J: TRBJ1-1
CDR3: CASANRGNTEAFF
DNA: TGTGCCAGTGCGAACAGGGGGAACACTGAAGCTTTCTTT

length: 18
size: NA
V: TRBV4-1
D: TRBD1
J: TRBJ2-3
CDR3: CASSQLLPGQGAGDGQYF
DNA: TGCGCCAGCAGCCAACTATTACCGGGACAGGGGGCAGGTGATGGGCAGTATTTT

length: 11
size: NA
V: TRBV30
D: TRBD1
J: TRBJ1-1
CDR3: CAWSRLRDRRF
DNA: TGTGCCTGGAGTCGCCTCAGGGACAGGCGCTTT

length: 17
size: NA
V: TRBV18
D: NA
J: TRBJ1-5
CDR3: CASSLGQLLRGDQPQHF
DNA: TGTGCCAGCTCCCTAGGACAGCTTCTTAGAGGCGATCAGCCCCAGCATTTT

length: 12
size: NA
V: TRBV6-5
D: NA
J: TRBJ1-1
CDR3: CASTAPGGEAFF
DNA: TGTGCCAGCACCGCGCCGGGGGGTGAAGCTTTCTTT

length: 15
size: NA
V: TRBV4-3
D: TRBD1
J: TRBJ2-1
CDR3: CASSQRDRAGDEQFF
DNA: TGCGCCAGCAGCCAAAGGGACAGGGCAGGCGATGAGCAGTTCTTC

length: 15
size: NA
V: TRBV7-7
D: NA
J: TRBJ2-2
CDR3: CASSQGSQATGELFF
DNA: TGTGCTAGCAGCCAGGGTAGTCAAGCCACCGGGGAGCTGTTTTTT

length: 13
size: NA
V: TRBV6-5
D: NA
J: TRBJ1-2
CDR3: CASSRQPSWGYTF
DNA: TGTGCCAGCAGTAGACAGCCCTCCTGGGGCTACACCTTC